Listed below are T cell receptor beta chains from one sample, sequenced in a study of T cells in Graves' hyperthyroidism and ophthalmopathy. TCRdb re-called the multiplex PCR reads through MiXCR, storing one row per CDR3 protein. The repertoire holds under 600,000 distinct CDR3 sequences, with 16% as singletons. Sequenced material: blood. The receptors shown here come from a woman in her forties with Graves' ophthalmopathy. CDR3s include the opening cysteine and the closing phenylalanine or tryptophan. The D gene is left open where the match is weak. Not every row has a clone size; where given, it reads once, few, many or a size class.

d_call j_call clone_size v_call cdr3_nt cdr3_aa
. TRBJ2-3 few TRBV20-1 TGCAGTGCTCGCCGGGGCGGAGGGGACGATACGCAGTATTTT CSARRGGGDDTQYF
. TRBJ2-1 . TRBV11-1 TGTGCCAGCAGCTACCCTCTTAGTGGGAGTGGGGGAACCAATGAGCAGTTCTTC CASSYPLSGSGGTNEQFF
. TRBJ2-7 many TRBV5-5 TGTGCCAGCAGCGTCGGGCCGGCTATCAGCTCCTACGAGCAGTACTTC CASSVGPAISSYEQYF
TRBD2 TRBJ2-3 once TRBV20-1 TGCAGTGGATCAGCGGGAGTGGCGGATACGCAGTATTTT CSGSAGVADTQYF
TRBD1 TRBJ2-4 . TRBV5-1 TGCGCCAGCAGCTCGAAGGGGACAGCTCCCAGGGGTTTTCAGTACTTC CASSSKGTAPRGFQYF
. TRBJ2-7 many TRBV7-2 TGTGCCAGCAGCTTCAGTAGCCCTGGCGAGCAGTACTTC CASSFSSPGEQYF
TRBD1 TRBJ1-5 few TRBV2 TGTGCCAGCAGTGGGGACAGGGGTTCTCGGGATCAGCCCCAGCATTTT CASSGDRGSRDQPQHF
. TRBJ2-3 . TRBV20-1 TGCAGTGCTAGACTTACCGGGATCTCCACAGATACGCAGTATTTT CSARLTGISTDTQYF
. TRBJ2-6 . TRBV6-1 TGTGCCAGCAGTGACCGGACTCGGGCCAACGTCCTGACTTTC CASSDRTRANVLTF
TRBD2 TRBJ2-2 few TRBV30 TGTGCCTGGAGTGATGGGTCTAGCGGGGGGCAGAACACCGGGGAGCTGTTTTTT CAWSDGSSGGQNTGELFF
TRBD2 TRBJ2-5 few TRBV27 TGTGCCAGCAGTATACGCGGGAGGGGGGAGACCCAGTACTTC CASSIRGRGETQYF
. TRBJ2-1 few TRBV6-1 TGTGCCATCAGGTCGGGACTTCCATACAATGAGCAGTTCTTC CAIRSGLPYNEQFF
TRBD1 TRBJ2-3 . TRBV10-3 TGTGCCATCAGTGAGTCCAGGACAGGAACGACAGATACGCAGTATTTT CAISESRTGTTDTQYF
. TRBJ1-2 many TRBV3-1 TGTGCCAGCAGCCAAGATGAGTCCGTCGACGGGGGTGGCTACACCTTC CASSQDESVDGGGYTF
TRBD1 TRBJ1-5 . TRBV7-9 TGTGCCAGCAGCTCGACCGCTGGTGGGACAGAACAGCCCCAGCATTTT CASSSTAGGTEQPQHF
. TRBJ1-6 many TRBV5-1 TGCGCCAGCAGCTTGGTAACGGGGCCTCGAGATTCACCCCTCCACTTT CASSLVTGPRDSPLHF
. TRBJ2-2 many TRBV7-3 TGTGCCAGCAGCCAATCTAGGGAGTTGGTAAACACCGGGGAGCTGTTTTTT CASSQSRELVNTGELFF
. TRBJ2-7 . TRBV19 TGTGCCAGTAGTCGAACACGGTGGGGGTCCTACGAGCAGTACTTC CASSRTRWGSYEQYF
TRBD1 TRBJ2-6 . TRBV5-5 TGTGCCAGCAGCTTGGCTCCGACAGGGGGTGGTGGGGCCAACGTCCTGACTTTC CASSLAPTGGGGANVLTF
. TRBJ1-5 . TRBV3-1 TGTGCCAGCAGCCAAGATGGCGGGAGGCGGCCCCAGCATTTT CASSQDGGRRPQHF
TRBD1 TRBJ1-5 . TRBV2 TGTGCCAGCAGTGAAGCGCAGGGGGTAGGTCAGCCCCAGCATTTT CASSEAQGVGQPQHF
. TRBJ1-2 many TRBV5-1 TGCGCCAGCAGCTTGGGGGACCGGGACGAATCACGAAGTGGCTACACCTTC CASSLGDRDESRSGYTF
. TRBJ1-6 few TRBV12-3/TRBV12-4 TGTGCCAGCACCAGCCGGGATGGAAATTCACCCCTCCACTTT CASTSRDGNSPLHF
. TRBJ2-5 few TRBV7-6 TGTGCCAGCAGCCAAGGGACTTTACAAGAGACCCAGTACTTC CASSQGTLQETQYF
. TRBJ2-7 many TRBV20-1 TGCAGTGCTAGTAGAAGGGGATATCTTGGGCAGGGGATGCACGAGCAGTACTTC CSASRRGYLGQGMHEQYF
TRBD2 TRBJ2-5 many TRBV18 TGTGCCAGCTCACCACCGGGACTAGCGGGACAAGAGACCCAGTACTTC CASSPPGLAGQETQYF
. TRBJ2-3 many TRBV7-3 TGTGCCAGCAGCCAAGCGGCTAGCACAGATACGCAGTATTTT CASSQAASTDTQYF
TRBD1 TRBJ1-4 once TRBV5-1 TGCGCCAGCAGCCCTCGGACAGGGTTTGAAAAACTGTTTTTT CASSPRTGFEKLFF
. TRBJ2-1 many TRBV28 TGTGCCAGCATGATAAACGGGTTCAGTGAGCAGTTCTTC CASMINGFSEQFF
. TRBJ2-3 many TRBV7-2 TGTGCCAGCAGCTCAAGATCTAGCTCGAGCACAGATACGCAGTATTTT CASSSRSSSSTDTQYF
TRBD2 TRBJ2-1 many TRBV20-1 TGCAGTGCTAAGGTCCTAGCGGGAGGATATGAGCAGTTCTTC CSAKVLAGGYEQFF
. TRBJ2-7 . TRBV5-7 TGTGCCAGCAGCTTGAAGGTTCCCCCCTACGAGCAGTACTTC CASSLKVPPYEQYF
TRBD2 TRBJ2-1 few TRBV20-1 TGCAGTGCCCAGACAACGACTAGCGGGGGGGCTTTTCTTTACAATGAGCAGTTCTTC CSAQTTTSGGAFLYNEQFF
TRBD2 TRBJ2-1 . TRBV6-2/TRBV6-3 TGTGCCAGCAGTTACTTCCGGGCGGCTAGCGGCCACAATGAGCAGTTCTTC CASSYFRAASGHNEQFF
TRBD2 TRBJ2-3 . TRBV2 TGTGCCAGCAGTGGAGGGACTAGCGGAAACACAGATACGCAGTATTTT CASSGGTSGNTDTQYF
. TRBJ1-5 many TRBV30 TGTGCCTGGAGTGGACAGTCGACTAGCAATCAGCCCCAGCATTTT CAWSGQSTSNQPQHF
TRBD1 TRBJ2-4 many TRBV20-1 TGCAGTGCTTTGACAGGGGAAAACATTCAGTACTTC CSALTGENIQYF